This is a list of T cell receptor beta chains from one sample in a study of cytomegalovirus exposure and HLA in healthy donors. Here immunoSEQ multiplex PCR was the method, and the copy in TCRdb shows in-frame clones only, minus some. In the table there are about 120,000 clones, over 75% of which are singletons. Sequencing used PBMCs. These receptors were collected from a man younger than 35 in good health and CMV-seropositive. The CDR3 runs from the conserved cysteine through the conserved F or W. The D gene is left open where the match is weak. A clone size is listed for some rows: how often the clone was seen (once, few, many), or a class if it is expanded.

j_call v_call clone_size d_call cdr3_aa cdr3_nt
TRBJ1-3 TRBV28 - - CASSFESGANSGNTIYF TGTGCCAGCAGTTTTGAGTCAGGGGCTAACTCTGGAAACACCATATATTTT
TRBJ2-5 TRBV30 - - CAWGPNGSRETQYF TGTGCCTGGGGTCCTAACGGGAGTAGAGAGACCCAGTACTTC
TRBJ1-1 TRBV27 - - CASSSIQINTEAFF TGTGCCAGCAGTTCGATTCAGATAAACACTGAAGCTTTCTTT
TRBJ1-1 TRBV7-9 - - CASSQRQIEAFF TGTGCCAGCAGCCAGCGACAGATTGAAGCTTTCTTT
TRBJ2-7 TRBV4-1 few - CASSQVGGAGEQYF TGCGCCAGCAGCCAAGTAGGGGGGGCTGGGGAGCAGTACTTC
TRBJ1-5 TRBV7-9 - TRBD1 CASSLGSGTGNNQPQHF TGTGCCAGCAGCTTAGGGTCCGGGACAGGGAACAATCAGCCCCAGCATTTT
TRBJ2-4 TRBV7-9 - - CASSLDGGQKNIQYF TGTGCCAGCAGCTTAGATGGCGGTCAAAAAAACATTCAGTACTTC
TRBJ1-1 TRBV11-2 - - CASSWPDGTLGDTEAFF TGTGCCAGCAGCTGGCCTGATGGGACTTTAGGGGACACTGAAGCTTTCTTT
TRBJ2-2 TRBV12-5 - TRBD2 CASGLSGSWYPAGELFF TGTGCTAGTGGTCTTAGCGGGAGCTGGTACCCGGCCGGGGAGCTGTTTTTT
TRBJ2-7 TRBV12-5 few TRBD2 CASGLTSIAGVSYEQYF TGTGCTAGTGGTTTGACGTCGATAGCGGGAGTCTCCTACGAGCAGTACTTC
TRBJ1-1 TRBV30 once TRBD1 CAWRVDRVGTEAFF TGTGCCTGGAGAGTGGACAGGGTGGGCACTGAAGCTTTCTTT
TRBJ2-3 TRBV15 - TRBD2 CATRNLAGSDTQYF TGTGCCACCAGGAACCTAGCGGGCTCAGATACGCAGTATTTT
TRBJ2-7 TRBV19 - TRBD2 CASSWGEGREQYF TGTGCCAGTAGTTGGGGGGAGGGCCGGGAGCAGTACTTC
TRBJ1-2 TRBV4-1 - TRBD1 CASSLPWGQGKSGYTF TGCGCCAGCAGCCTGCCTTGGGGACAGGGTAAGAGTGGCTACACCTTC
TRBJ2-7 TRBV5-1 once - CASSLAASVAYEQYF TGCGCCAGCAGCTTGGCGGCTAGCGTCGCCTACGAGCAGTACTTC